This TCR beta chain was identified in a study of T cell changes during pregnancy in multiple sclerosis. Using immunoSEQ multiplex PCR, the repertoire was profiled, and TCRdb retains in-frame clones only, with some absent. This table holds about 61,000 clones, about nine tenths found once. This CDR3 is 15 amino acids long. V gave up 4 bases and J gave up 2 bases; unmatched junction bases: 4. Per germline, CDR1 MGHDK and CDR2 SYGVNS. The receptor comes from a female donor in good health, enrolled as a control in a pregnancy study. The sample here was peripheral blood, taken in the first trimester of pregnancy. This chain links TRBV25-1 with TRBJ2-2; the match to TRBD2 covers 7 bases. The CDR3 is CASSGGGSNTGELFF. Here the CDR3 DNA reads TGTGCCAGCAGTGGGGGAGGGAGTAACACCGGGGAGCTGTTTTTT.